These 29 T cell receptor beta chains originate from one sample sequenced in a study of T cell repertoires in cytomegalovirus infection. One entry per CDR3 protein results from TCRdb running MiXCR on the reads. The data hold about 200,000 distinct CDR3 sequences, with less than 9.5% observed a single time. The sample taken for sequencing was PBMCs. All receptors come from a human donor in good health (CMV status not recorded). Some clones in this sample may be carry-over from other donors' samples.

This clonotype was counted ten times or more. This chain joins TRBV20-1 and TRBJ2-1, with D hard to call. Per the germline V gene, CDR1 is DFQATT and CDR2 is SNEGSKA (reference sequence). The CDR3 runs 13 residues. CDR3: CSIFLSSYNEQFF. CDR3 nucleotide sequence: TGCAGCATATTCCTTAGCTCCTACAATGAGCAGTTCTTC.

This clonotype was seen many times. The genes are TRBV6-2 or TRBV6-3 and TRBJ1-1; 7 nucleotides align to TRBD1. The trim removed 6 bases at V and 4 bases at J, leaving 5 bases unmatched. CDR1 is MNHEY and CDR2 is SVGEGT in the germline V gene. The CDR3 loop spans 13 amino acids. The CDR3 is CASRRQGSTEAFF. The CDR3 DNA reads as TGTGCCAGCAGACGACAGGGCAGCACTGAAGCTTTCTTT.

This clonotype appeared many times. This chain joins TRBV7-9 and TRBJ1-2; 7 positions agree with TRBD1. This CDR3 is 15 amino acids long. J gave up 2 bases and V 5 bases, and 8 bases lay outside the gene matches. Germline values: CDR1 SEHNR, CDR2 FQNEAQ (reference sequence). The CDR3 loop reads CASSHFRGSNYGYTF. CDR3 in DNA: TGTGCCAGCAGCCATTTCAGGGGGAGCAACTATGGCTACACCTTC. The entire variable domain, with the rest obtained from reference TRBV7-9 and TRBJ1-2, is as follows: DTGVSQNPRHKITKRGQNVTFRCDPISEHNRLYWYRQTLGQGPEFLTYFQNEAQLEKSRLLSDRFSAERPKGSFSTLEIQRTEQGDSAMYLCASSHFRGSNYGYTFGSGTRLTVV.

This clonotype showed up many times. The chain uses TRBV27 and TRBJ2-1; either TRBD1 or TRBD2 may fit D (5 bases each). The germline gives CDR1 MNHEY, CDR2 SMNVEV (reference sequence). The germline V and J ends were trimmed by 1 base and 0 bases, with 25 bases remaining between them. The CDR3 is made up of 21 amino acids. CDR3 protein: CASSLFPPGIGHTSSYNEQFF. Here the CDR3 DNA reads TGTGCCAGCAGTTTATTTCCCCCGGGAATTGGACATACTAGCTCCTACAATGAGCAGTTCTTC.

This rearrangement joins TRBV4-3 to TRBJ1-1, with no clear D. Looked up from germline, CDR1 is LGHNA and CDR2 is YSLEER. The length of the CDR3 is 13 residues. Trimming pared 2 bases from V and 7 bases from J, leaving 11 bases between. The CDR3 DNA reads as TGCGCCAGCAGCCAACCGTTAGGAAATGAAGCTTTCTTT. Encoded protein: CASSQPLGNEAFF.

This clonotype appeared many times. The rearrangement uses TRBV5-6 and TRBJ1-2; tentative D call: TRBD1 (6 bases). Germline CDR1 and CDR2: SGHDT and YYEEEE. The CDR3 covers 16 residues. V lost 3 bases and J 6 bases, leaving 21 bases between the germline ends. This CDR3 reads CASSSRGRGMANGYTF. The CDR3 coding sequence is TGTGCCAGCAGCTCCAGGGGTCGGGGAATGGCGAATGGCTACACCTTC.

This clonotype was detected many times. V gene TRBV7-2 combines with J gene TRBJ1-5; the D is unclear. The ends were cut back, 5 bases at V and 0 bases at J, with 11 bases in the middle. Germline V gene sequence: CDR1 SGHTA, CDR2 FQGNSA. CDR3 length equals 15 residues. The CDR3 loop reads CASSVSWGSNQPQHF. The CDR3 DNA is TGTGCCAGCAGCGTTTCATGGGGTAGCAATCAGCCCCAGCATTTT.

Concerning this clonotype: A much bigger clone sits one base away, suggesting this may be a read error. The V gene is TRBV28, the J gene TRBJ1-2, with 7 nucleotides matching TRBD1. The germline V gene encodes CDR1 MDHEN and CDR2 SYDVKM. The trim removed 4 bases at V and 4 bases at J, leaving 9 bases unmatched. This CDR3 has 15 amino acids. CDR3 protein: CASSSQTPGGYGYTF. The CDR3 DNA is TGTGCCAGCAGTTCCCAAACGCCAGGGGGCTATGGCTACACCTTC.

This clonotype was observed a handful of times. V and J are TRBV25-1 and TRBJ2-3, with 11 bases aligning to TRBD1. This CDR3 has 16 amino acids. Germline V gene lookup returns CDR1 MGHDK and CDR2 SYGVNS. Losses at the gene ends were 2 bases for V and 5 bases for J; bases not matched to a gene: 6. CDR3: CASSERKGTGGDTQYF. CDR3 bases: TGTGCCAGCAGTGAACGGAAAGGGACAGGGGGAGATACGCAGTATTTT.

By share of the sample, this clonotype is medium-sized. The CDR3 DNA reads TGTGCCAGCAGCACGCGACAGGGTATTCTGGAGACCCAGTACTTC. Its translation is CASSTRQGILETQYF. This sequence joins TRBV7-8 and TRBJ2-5; 7 bases are shared with TRBD1. The V gene's germline CDR1 is SGHVS and CDR2 FQNEAQ. The CDR3 is 15 residues long. Trimming cost V 5 bases and J 5 bases; bases outside gene matches: 11.

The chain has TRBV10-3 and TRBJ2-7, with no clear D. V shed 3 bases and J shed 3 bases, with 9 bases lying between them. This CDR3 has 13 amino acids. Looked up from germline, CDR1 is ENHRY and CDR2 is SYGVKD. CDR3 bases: TGTGCCATCAGTGATCCGAACGGCTACGAGCAGTACTTC. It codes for CAISDPNGYEQYF.

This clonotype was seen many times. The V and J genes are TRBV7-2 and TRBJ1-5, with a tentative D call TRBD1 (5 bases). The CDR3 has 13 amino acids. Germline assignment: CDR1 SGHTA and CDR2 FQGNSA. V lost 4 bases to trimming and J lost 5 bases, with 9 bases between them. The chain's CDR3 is CASSSFRDQPQHF. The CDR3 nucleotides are TGTGCCAGCAGCTCATTCAGGGATCAGCCCCAGCATTTT.

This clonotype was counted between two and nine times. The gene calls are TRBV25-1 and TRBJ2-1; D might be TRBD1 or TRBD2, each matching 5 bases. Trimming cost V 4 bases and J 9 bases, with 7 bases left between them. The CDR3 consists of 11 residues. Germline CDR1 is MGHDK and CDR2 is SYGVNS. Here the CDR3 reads CASSGGGEQFF. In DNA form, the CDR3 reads TGTGCCAGCAGTGGTGGGGGTGAGCAGTTCTTC.

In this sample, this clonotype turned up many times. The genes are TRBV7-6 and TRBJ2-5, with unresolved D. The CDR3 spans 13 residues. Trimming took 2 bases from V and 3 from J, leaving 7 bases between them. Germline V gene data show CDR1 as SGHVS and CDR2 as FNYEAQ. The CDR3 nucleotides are TGTGCCAGCAGCTTATTTCAGGAAGAGACCCAGTACTTC. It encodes CASSLFQEETQYF.

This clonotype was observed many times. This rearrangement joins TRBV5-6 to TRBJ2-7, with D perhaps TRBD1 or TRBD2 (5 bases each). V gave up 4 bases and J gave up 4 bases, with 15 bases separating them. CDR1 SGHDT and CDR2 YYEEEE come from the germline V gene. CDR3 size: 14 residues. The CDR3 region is CASSIRGPTYEQYF. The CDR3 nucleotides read TGTGCCAGCAGCATTAGGGGACCGACTTACGAGCAGTACTTC.

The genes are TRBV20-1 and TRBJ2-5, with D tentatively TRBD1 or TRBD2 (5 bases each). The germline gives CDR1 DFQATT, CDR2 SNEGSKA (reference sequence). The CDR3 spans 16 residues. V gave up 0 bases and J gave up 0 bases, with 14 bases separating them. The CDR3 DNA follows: TGCAGTGCTAGAGATCTGGGGGAAGCGTACCAAGAGACCCAGTACTTC. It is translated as CSARDLGEAYQETQYF.

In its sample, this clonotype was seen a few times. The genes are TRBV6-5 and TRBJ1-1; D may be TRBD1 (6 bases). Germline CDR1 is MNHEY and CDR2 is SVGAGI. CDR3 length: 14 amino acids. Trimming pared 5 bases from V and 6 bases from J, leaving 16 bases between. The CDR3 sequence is CASSLTRGLSEAFF. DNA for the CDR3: TGTGCCAGCAGTCTGACCAGGGGCCTCTCTGAAGCTTTCTTT.

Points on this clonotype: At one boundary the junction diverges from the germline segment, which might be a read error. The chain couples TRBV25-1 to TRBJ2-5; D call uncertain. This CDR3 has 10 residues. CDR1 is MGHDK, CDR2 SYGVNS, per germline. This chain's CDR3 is CATSVQTQYF. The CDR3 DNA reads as TGTGCCACCAGTGTTCAGACCCAGTACTTC.

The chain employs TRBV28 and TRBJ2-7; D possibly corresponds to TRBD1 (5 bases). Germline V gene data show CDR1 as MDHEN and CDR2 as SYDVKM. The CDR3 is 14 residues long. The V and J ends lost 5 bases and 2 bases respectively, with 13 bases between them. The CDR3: CASSRIGVTYEQYF. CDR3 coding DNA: TGTGCCAGCAGTCGGATAGGGGTTACCTACGAGCAGTACTTC.

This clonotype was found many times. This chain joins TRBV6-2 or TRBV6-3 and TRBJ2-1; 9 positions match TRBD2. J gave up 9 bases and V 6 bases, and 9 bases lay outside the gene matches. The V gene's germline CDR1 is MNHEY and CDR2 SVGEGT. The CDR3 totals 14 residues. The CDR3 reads CASSKLAGAPEQFF. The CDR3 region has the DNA TGTGCCAGCAGCAAACTAGCGGGCGCCCCTGAGCAGTTCTTC.

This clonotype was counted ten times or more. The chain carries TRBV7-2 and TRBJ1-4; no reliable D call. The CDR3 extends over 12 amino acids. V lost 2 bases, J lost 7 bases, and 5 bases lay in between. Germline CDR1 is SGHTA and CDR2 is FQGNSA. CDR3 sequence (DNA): TGTGCCAGCAGCTTAATGGGTGAAAAACTGTTTTTT. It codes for CASSLMGEKLFF.

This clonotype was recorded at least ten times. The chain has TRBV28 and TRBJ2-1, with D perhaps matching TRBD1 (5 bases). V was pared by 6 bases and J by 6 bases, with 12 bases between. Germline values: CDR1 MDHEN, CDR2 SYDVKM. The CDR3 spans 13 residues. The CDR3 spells CASSRDWGNEQFF. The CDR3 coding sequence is TGTGCCAGCAGCAGGGATTGGGGCAATGAGCAGTTCTTC.

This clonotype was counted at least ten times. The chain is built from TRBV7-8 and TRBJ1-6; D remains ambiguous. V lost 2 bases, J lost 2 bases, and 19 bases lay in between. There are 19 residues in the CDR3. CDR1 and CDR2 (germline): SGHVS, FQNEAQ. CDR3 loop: CASSLFADLSRAYNSPLHF. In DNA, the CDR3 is TGTGCCAGCAGCTTATTCGCGGACCTAAGCCGGGCCTATAATTCACCCCTCCACTTT.

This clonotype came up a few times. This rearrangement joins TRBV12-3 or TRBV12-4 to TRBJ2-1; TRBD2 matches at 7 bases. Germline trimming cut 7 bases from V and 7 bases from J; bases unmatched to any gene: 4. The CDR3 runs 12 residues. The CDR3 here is CASTLGLNEQFF. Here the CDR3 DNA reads TGTGCCAGCACCCTGGGACTAAATGAGCAGTTCTTC.

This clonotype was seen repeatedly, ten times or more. The CDR3, as DNA: TGTGCCAGCAGTTACTCGAGTCTAGCGCGGCACGAGCAGTACTTC. This sequence encodes CASSYSSLARHEQYF. J is TRBJ2-7 and V is TRBV6-2 or TRBV6-3, with a tentative D call TRBD2 (6 bases). Germline CDR1 and CDR2: MNHEY and SVGEGT. V lost 0 bases to trimming and J lost 5 bases, with 14 bases between them. The CDR3 length is 15 residues.

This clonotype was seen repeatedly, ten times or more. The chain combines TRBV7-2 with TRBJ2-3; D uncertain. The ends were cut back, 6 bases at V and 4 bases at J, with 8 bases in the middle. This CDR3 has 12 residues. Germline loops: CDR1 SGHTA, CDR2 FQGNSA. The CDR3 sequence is CASSTRADTQYF. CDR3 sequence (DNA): TGTGCCAGCAGTACCCGGGCAGATACGCAGTATTTT.

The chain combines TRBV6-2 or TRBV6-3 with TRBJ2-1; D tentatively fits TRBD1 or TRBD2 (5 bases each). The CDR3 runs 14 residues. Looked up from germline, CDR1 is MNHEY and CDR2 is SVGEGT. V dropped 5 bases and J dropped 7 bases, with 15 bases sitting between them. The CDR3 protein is CASSLRGRGNEQFF. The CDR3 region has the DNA TGTGCCAGCAGTCTCCGGGGCCGGGGAAATGAGCAGTTCTTC.

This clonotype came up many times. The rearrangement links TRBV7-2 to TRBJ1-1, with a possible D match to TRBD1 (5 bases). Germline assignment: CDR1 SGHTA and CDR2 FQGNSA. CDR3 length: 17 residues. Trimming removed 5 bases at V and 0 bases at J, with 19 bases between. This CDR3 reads CASSLLPGPIMNTEAFF. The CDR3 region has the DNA TGTGCCAGCAGCCTCTTACCGGGACCGATAATGAACACTGAAGCTTTCTTT. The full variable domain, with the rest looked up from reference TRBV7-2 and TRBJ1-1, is GAGVSQSPSNKVTEKGKDVELRCDPISGHTALYWYRQSLGQGLEFLIYFQGNSAPDKSGLPSDRFSAERTGGSVSTLTIQRTQQEDSAVYLCASSLLPGPIMNTEAFFGQGTRLTVV.

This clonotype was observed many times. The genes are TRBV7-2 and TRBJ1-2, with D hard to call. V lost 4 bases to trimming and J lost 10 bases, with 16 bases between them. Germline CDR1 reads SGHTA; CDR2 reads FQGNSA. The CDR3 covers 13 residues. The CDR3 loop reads CASSSRAFHDYTF. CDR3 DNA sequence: TGTGCCAGCAGCTCCCGGGCCTTTCATGACTACACCTTC.